The 21 T cell receptor beta chains below come from one sample, sequenced in a study of T-cell memory formation after mild COVID-19. Using its own MiXCR run on the 5' RACE reads, TCRdb lists one record per CDR3 protein. In the table there are 500,000 to 550,000 distinct CDR3 sequences, about 20% of which are singletons. Sequenced: PBMCs or a T cell subset sorted from them (not recorded which). The origin of the receptors is an adult woman who had mild COVID-19 (a few samples of this study predate the infection). Cell type and time point are not known.

In this sample, this clonotype turned up a few times. The chain has TRBV12-3 or TRBV12-4 and TRBJ2-1; 9 nucleotides agree with TRBD2. Trimming at V came to 4 bases and at J to 1 base, leaving 5 bases not matched to a gene. The CDR3 loop spans 16 amino acids. The CDR3 sequence is CASSWGAGGSYNEQFF. The DNA of the CDR3 is TGTGCCAGCAGTTGGGGAGCGGGGGGTTCCTACAATGAGCAGTTCTTC.

This clonotype came up many times. This chain uses TRBV4-2 with TRBJ2-1, with D perhaps assigned TRBD1 or TRBD2 (5 bases each). The CDR3 runs to 17 residues. Germline V lookup: CDR1 LGHNA, CDR2 YNFKEQ. Trimming removed 1 base at V and 0 bases at J, with 13 bases between. The CDR3 DNA reads as TGTGCCAGCAGCCAAGCCGGGGCCTATAGCTCCTACAATGAGCAGTTCTTC. Protein product: CASSQAGAYSSYNEQFF.

The chain is built from TRBV7-2 and TRBJ2-1; D is unclear. From germline, CDR1 is SGHTA and CDR2 FQGNSA. V was pared by 1 base and J by 6 bases, with 10 bases between. The CDR3 spans 14 residues. The CDR3, as DNA: TGTGCCAGCAGCTTAGAAACAGCCGTCAATGAGCAGTTCTTC. Its protein product is CASSLETAVNEQFF. Variable domain in full (rest from reference TRBV7-2 and TRBJ2-1): GAGVSQSPSNKVTEKGKDVELRCDPISGHTALYWYRQSLGQGLEFLIYFQGNSAPDKSGLPSDRFSAERTGGSVSTLTIQRTQQEDSAVYLCASSLETAVNEQFFGPGTRLTVL.

Only a few counts were recorded for this clonotype. This chain uses TRBV12-3 or TRBV12-4 with TRBJ2-2; either TRBD1 or TRBD2 may fit D (5 bases each). The CDR3 totals 15 residues. V was clipped by 4 bases and J by 0 bases, with 9 bases between them. The CDR3 spells CASSWSGPNTGELFF. The DNA of the CDR3 is TGTGCCAGCAGTTGGTCGGGGCCGAACACCGGGGAGCTGTTTTTT.

The table lists this clonotype with many counts. V gene TRBV5-4 combines with J gene TRBJ2-5; 8 positions match TRBD2. V lost 5 bases and J lost 8; bases outside the gene matches: 8. There are 13 residues in the CDR3. CDR1 and CDR2 (germline): SGHNT, YYREEE (reference sequence). The CDR3 coding sequence is TGTGCCAGCAGTAAAGCGGGAGTGAATACCCAGTACTTC. Protein: CASSKAGVNTQYF.

This clonotype has a handful of counts. The chain has TRBV6-2 or TRBV6-3 and TRBJ2-1, with D unclear. CDR1 is MNHEY and CDR2 is SVGEGT in the germline V gene. This CDR3 is built from 13 residues. V lost 4 bases and J 6 bases, leaving 10 bases between the germline ends. DNA for the CDR3: TGTGCCAGCAGTTTCTCTAGAATCAATGAGCAGTTCTTC. Its translation: CASSFSRINEQFF.

This clonotype was seen only a few times. The CDR3 loop is CASSKTGIGQPQHF. The CDR3 DNA follows: TGTGCCAGCTCAAAGACAGGGATCGGGCAGCCCCAGCATTTT. This chain joins TRBV18 and TRBJ1-5; 7 nucleotides match TRBD1. The CDR3 length is 14 residues. Germline CDR1 reads KGHSH; CDR2 reads LQKENI. Losses at the gene ends were 5 bases for V and 7 bases for J; bases not matched to a gene: 8.

This clonotype was seen a handful of times. The chain couples TRBV7-9 to TRBJ2-7; D unclear. Trimming pared 5 bases from V and 1 base from J, leaving 9 bases between. This CDR3 is 13 amino acids long. Germline V gene lookup returns CDR1 SEHNR and CDR2 FQNEAQ (reference sequence). CDR3 coding DNA: TGTGCCAGCAGCAAAGAGGCTTCCTACGAGCAGTACTTC. Translating gives CASSKEASYEQYF.

The V call is TRBV19, the J call TRBJ1-5; TRBD1 is a possible D gene (5 bases). V lost 0 bases and J lost 1, with 10 bases in between. The CDR3 is 16 residues long. Germline CDR1 reads LNHDA; CDR2 reads SQIVND (reference sequence). In DNA, the CDR3 is TGTGCCAGTAGTATAGAGTGGGGGGGAAGCAATCAGCCCCAGCATTTT. The encoded protein is CASSIEWGGSNQPQHF.

This chain links TRBV6-5 with TRBJ2-3, with 9 bases fitting TRBD2. The V gene end was trimmed by 5 bases and the J gene end by 2 bases; junction bases not matched to a gene: 8. The CDR3 extends over 16 amino acids. Germline V gene data show CDR1 as MNHEY and CDR2 as SVGAGI. Here the CDR3 reads CASSRLWTSDTDTQYF. The CDR3 DNA reads TGTGCCAGCAGTCGGTTATGGACTAGCGACACAGATACGCAGTATTTT.

The chain links TRBV9 to TRBJ1-1; D call uncertain. This CDR3 region has 15 residues. V was clipped by 5 bases and J by 5 bases, with 19 bases between them. Germline V CDR1 and CDR2: SGDLS, YYNGEE. The CDR3 reads CASRPTEIGPTEAFF. The CDR3 DNA follows: TGTGCCAGCAGGCCGACGGAAATTGGGCCTACTGAAGCTTTCTTT.

This clonotype has more than one count but fewer than ten. The genes are TRBV30 and TRBJ1-1, with D unresolved. Germline V gene sequence: CDR1 GTSNPN, CDR2 SVGIG (reference sequence). V lost 1 base and J 4 bases, leaving 1 base between the germline ends. CDR3 length: 10 residues. CDR3 sequence reads: CAWSGTEAFF. The CDR3 region has the DNA TGTGCCTGGAGTGGCACTGAAGCTTTCTTT.

This chain connects TRBV19 to TRBJ2-7, with 8 nucleotides matching TRBD2. Trimming cost V 5 bases and J 3 bases; bases outside gene matches: 3. CDR1 and CDR2 (germline): LNHDA, SQIVND (reference sequence). The CDR3 is 13 amino acids. As DNA, the CDR3 is TGTGCCAGTAGTCATAGCGGGGACTACGAGCAGTACTTC. The encoded protein is CASSHSGDYEQYF.

This chain joins TRBV6-6 and TRBJ1-2, with D unclear. Germline V gene lookup returns CDR1 MNHNY and CDR2 SVGAGI (reference sequence). This CDR3 is 10 amino acids long. V was cut by 8 bases and J by 8 bases, with 9 bases left in between. The CDR3 here is CASGERGYTF. In DNA, the CDR3 is TGTGCCAGCGGAGAAAGGGGCTACACCTTC.

V gene TRBV3-1 combines with J gene TRBJ2-3; 7 bases are a match to TRBD2. Germline CDR1 LGHDT, CDR2 YNNKEL (reference sequence). With V trimmed by 4 bases and J by 12 bases, 4 bases remained unmatched. This CDR3 is 11 amino acids long. Here the CDR3 reads CASSLAGLQYF. The DNA for the CDR3 is TGTGCCAGCAGCCTAGCGGGCTTACAGTATTTT.

In its sample, this clonotype was seen a few times. J is TRBJ2-3 and V is TRBV7-9; D uncertain. Trimming shortened V by 4 bases and J by 5 bases, and 10 bases separated the two germline ends. This CDR3 spans 13 amino acids. Germline V gene lookup returns CDR1 SEHNR and CDR2 FQNEAQ (reference sequence). As DNA, the CDR3 is TGTGCCAGCAGCTCCCAGTCAGTAGATACGCAGTATTTT. Its translation is CASSSQSVDTQYF.

This clonotype has only a few counts. The chain uses TRBV4-2 and TRBJ2-3; the match to TRBD1 covers 9 bases. The CDR3 runs to 14 residues. V dropped 0 bases and J dropped 10; count of bases not matched to a gene: 5. Per germline, CDR1 LGHNA and CDR2 YNFKEQ. CDR3 nucleotides: TGTGCCAGCAGCCAAGACTATGGACAGGGGTCGCAGTATTTT. Its translation is CASSQDYGQGSQYF.

The chain carries TRBV12-3 or TRBV12-4 and TRBJ2-3; D gene ambiguous. V lost 2 bases and J lost 4, with 10 bases in between. This CDR3 is 14 amino acids long. The CDR3 region is CASSLMLSPDTQYF. Written as DNA, the CDR3 is TGTGCCAGCAGTTTAATGTTATCGCCAGATACGCAGTATTTT.

The J gene is TRBJ2-5, the V gene TRBV7-6; 10 nucleotides line up with TRBD1. Germline CDR1 reads SGHVS; CDR2 reads FNYEAQ. This CDR3 region has 16 residues. Unmatched junction bases numbered 4, after V lost 1 base and J lost 2 bases. The chain's CDR3 is CASSLVGQGWQETQYF. The DNA for the CDR3 is TGTGCCAGCAGCTTAGTGGGACAGGGGTGGCAAGAGACCCAGTACTTC.

A few counts support this clonotype. V is TRBV6-6 and J is TRBJ1-3, with 7 bases fitting TRBD1. Germline V CDR1 and CDR2: MNHNY, SVGAGI (reference sequence). CDR3 length: 15 amino acids. V shed 6 bases, J shed 1 base, and the junction held 6 bases outside the gene matches. The DNA of the CDR3 is TGTGCCAGCAGGTCGACAGGGTCATCTGGAAACACCATATATTTT. Translating it yields CASRSTGSSGNTIYF.

The chain joins TRBV4-2 to TRBJ1-5, with D possibly TRBD1 on 6 matching bases. Germline V CDR1 and CDR2: LGHNA, YNFKEQ. V was pared by 3 bases and J by 4 bases, with 13 bases between. The CDR3 is 15 amino acids. CDR3 sequence (DNA): TGTGCCAGCAGCCAGGGGGGGACATTGAATCAGCCCCAGCATTTT. Its translation is CASSQGGTLNQPQHF.